One sample yielded the 7 T cell receptor beta chains listed below, sequenced in a study of blood T cell repertoires in COVID-19. Profiling relied on immunoSEQ multiplex PCR, and the TCRdb table lists in-frame clones only, not all of them. This sample carries about 250,000 clones, about four fifths of them seen once, and the ten largest clones take 15% to 19%. The sequenced material came from peripheral blood. The receptors stem from a person aged 65-85 years with COVID-19, enrolled during active disease.

This chain connects TRBV6-5 to TRBJ2-1, with 11 bases fitting TRBD2. The CDR3 contains 15 residues. Germline V gene lookup returns CDR1 MNHEY and CDR2 SVGAGI. J lost 3 bases, V lost 6 bases, and 4 bases had no gene match. The CDR3 protein is CASRTGTSGYNEQFF. The CDR3 nucleotides read TGTGCCAGCAGGACCGGGACTAGCGGCTACAATGAGCAGTTCTTC.

The chain employs TRBV19 and TRBJ2-1; D is perhaps TRBD2 (5 bases). The CDR3 runs to 14 residues. CDR1 is LNHDA and CDR2 is SQIVND in the germline V gene (reference sequence). Trimming stripped 5 bases from V and 8 bases from J, with 16 bases between. CDR3 loop: CASSAKGRLYEQFF. The CDR3 DNA is TGTGCCAGTAGTGCAAAAGGGAGACTCTATGAGCAGTTCTTC. Using reference TRBV19 and TRBJ2-1 for the parts outside the CDR3, the full variable domain is DGGITQSPKYLFRKEGQNVTLSCEQNLNHDAMYWYRQDPGQGLRLIYYSQIVNDFQKGDIAEGYSVSREKKESFPLTVTSAQKNPTAFYLCASSAKGRLYEQFFGPGTRLTVL.

This clone was counted only a few times. The chain recombines TRBV29-1 with TRBJ2-5; D might be TRBD1 (8 bases). Germline V lookup: CDR1 SQVTM, CDR2 ANQGSEA. V shed 4 bases and J shed 5 bases, with 23 bases lying between them. The length of the CDR3 is 16 residues. The CDR3 sequence: CSVGAREGQAWETQYF. The CDR3 coding sequence is TGCAGCGTTGGGGCGAGGGAGGGACAGGCCTGGGAGACCCAGTACTTC.

This clone was detected only once. The chain recombines TRBV3-1 (or the pseudogene TRBV3-2) with TRBJ1-4; a weak D match, TRBD1 (6 bases). The V end lost 2 bases, the J end lost 7 bases, and 11 bases lay between the germline ends. Germline CDR1 is LGHDT and CDR2 is YNNKEL (reference sequence). This CDR3 is built from 14 residues. The CDR3 spells CASSQTGSSEKLFF. The CDR3 nucleotides are TGTGCCAGCAGCCAAACAGGGTCAAGTGAAAAACTGTTTTTT.

The chain recombines TRBV6-1 with TRBJ2-1; TRBD1 agrees at 9 bases. Germline V gene lookup returns CDR1 MNHNS and CDR2 SASEGT. The CDR3 has 17 amino acids. V dropped 1 base and J dropped 1; count of bases not matched to a gene: 5. The CDR3 reads CASSEEPQGASYNEQFF. The DNA of the CDR3 is TGTGCCAGCAGTGAAGAACCACAGGGGGCGTCCTACAATGAGCAGTTCTTC.

The V gene is TRBV4-3, the J gene TRBJ1-6, with D hard to call. In germline, CDR1 is LGHNA, CDR2 YSLEER. This CDR3 comprises 14 residues. Trimming left V 2 bases short and J 9 bases short, with 11 bases between. The CDR3 DNA is TGCGCCAGCAGCCAAAATTTAAACAGTTCACCCCTCCACTTT. It is translated as CASSQNLNSSPLHF.

The rearrangement uses TRBV6-2 or TRBV6-3 and TRBJ1-4; D is undetermined. The CDR3 runs to 14 residues. Deletions cut 5 bases from V and 7 bases from J, with 14 bases between. Germline V gene lookup returns CDR1 MNHEY and CDR2 SVGEGT. In DNA form, the CDR3 reads TGTGCCAGCAGTCATGAGCAATTCGGTGAAAAACTGTTTTTT. It translates to CASSHEQFGEKLFF.